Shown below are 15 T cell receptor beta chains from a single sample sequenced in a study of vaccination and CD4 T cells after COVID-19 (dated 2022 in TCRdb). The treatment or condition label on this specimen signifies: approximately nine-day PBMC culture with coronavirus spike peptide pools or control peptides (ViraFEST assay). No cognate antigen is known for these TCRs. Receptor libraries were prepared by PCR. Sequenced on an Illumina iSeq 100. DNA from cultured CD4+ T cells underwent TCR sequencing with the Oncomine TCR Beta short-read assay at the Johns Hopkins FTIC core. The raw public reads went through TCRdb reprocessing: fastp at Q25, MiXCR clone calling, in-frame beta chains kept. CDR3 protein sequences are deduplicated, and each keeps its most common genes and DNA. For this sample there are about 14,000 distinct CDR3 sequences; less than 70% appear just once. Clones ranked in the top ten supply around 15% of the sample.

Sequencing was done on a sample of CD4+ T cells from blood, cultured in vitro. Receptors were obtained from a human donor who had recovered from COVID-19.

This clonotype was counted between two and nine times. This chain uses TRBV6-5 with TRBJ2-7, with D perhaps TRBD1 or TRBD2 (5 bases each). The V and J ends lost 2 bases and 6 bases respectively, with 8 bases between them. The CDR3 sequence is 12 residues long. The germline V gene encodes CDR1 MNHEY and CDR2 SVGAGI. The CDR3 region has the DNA TGTGCCAGCAGTTACGGGGGTGCCGAGCAGTACTTC. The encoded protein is CASSYGGAEQYF.

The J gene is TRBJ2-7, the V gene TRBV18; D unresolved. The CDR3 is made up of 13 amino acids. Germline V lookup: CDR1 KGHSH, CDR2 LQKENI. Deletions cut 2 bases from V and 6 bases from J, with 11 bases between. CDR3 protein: CASSPGTQREQYF. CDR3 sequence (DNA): TGTGCCAGCTCACCAGGAACACAGCGCGAGCAGTACTTC. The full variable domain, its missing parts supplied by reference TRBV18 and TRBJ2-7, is NAGVMQNPRHLVRRRGQEARLRCSPMKGHSHVYWYRQLPEEGLKFMVYLQKENIIDESGMPKERFSAEFPKEGPSILRIQQVVRGDSAAYFCASSPGTQREQYFGPGTRLTVT.

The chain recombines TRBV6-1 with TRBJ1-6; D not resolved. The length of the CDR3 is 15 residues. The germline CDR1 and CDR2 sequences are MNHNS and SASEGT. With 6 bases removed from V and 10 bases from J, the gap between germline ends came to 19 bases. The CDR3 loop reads CASSERALDGSPLHF. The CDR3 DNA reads TGTGCCAGCAGCGAACGGGCCCTTGATGGGTCACCCCTCCACTTT.

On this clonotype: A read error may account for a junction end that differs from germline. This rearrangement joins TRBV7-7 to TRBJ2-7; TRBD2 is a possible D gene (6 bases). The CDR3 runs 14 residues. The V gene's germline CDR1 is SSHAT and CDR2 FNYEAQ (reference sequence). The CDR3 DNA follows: TGTGCTAGCAGCTTAGCTGGGAGGCCCTACGAGCAGTACTTC. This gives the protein CASSLAGRPYEQYF.

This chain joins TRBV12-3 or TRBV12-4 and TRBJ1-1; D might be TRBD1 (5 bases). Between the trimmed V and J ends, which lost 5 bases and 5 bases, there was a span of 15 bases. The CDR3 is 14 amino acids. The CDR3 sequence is CASSPSGSGTEAFF. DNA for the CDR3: TGTGCCAGCAGTCCCTCAGGGAGCGGAACTGAAGCTTTCTTT.

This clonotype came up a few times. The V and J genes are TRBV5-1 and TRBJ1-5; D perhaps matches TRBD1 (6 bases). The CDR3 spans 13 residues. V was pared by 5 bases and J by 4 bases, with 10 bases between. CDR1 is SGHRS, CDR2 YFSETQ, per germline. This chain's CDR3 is CASRRGANQPQHF. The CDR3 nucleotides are TGCGCCAGCAGGAGGGGGGCTAATCAGCCCCAGCATTTT.

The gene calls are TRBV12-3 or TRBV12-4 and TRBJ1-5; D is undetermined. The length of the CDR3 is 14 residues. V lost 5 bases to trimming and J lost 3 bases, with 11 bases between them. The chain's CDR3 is CASSGVAPNQPQHF. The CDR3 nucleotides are TGTGCCAGCAGTGGAGTGGCCCCCAATCAGCCCCAGCATTTT.

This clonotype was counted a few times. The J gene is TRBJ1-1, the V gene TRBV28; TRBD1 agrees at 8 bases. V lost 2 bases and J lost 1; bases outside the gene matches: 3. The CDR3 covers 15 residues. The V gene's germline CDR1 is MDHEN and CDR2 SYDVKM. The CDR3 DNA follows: TGTGCCAGCAGTTTAACAGGGGGTTCGAACACTGAAGCTTTCTTT. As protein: CASSLTGGSNTEAFF.

The CDR3 here is CASSLSRGLAGEGETQYF. In DNA, the CDR3 is TGCGCCAGCAGCTTGAGCAGGGGACTAGCGGGAGAAGGCGAGACCCAGTACTTC. The chain recombines TRBV5-1 with TRBJ2-5; TRBD2 matches at 14 bases. The CDR3 contains 18 residues. The ends lost 1 base at V and 5 bases at J; junction bases unmatched: 10. Germline V gene data show CDR1 as SGHRS and CDR2 as YFSETQ.

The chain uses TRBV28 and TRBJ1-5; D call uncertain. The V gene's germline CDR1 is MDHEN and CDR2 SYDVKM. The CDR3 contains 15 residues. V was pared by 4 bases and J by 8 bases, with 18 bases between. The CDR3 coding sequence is TGTGCCAGCAGTTCGGGAGGAATGCTTTTGGAGCCCCAGCATTTT. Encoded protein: CASSSGGMLLEPQHF.

The CDR3 coding sequence is TGTGCCAGCAGTTCGAGACTAGGGAGGGACTACGAGCAGTACTTC. Protein: CASSSRLGRDYEQYF. The rearrangement joins TRBV27 to TRBJ2-7, with 7 bases fitting TRBD2. J gave up 3 bases and V 4 bases, and 9 bases lay outside the gene matches. The length of the CDR3 is 15 residues. Germline V CDR1 and CDR2: MNHEY, SMNVEV (reference sequence).

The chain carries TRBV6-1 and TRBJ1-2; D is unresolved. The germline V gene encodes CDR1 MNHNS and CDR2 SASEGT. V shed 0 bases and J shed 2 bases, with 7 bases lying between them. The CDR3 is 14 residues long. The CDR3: CASSEAEFNYGYTF. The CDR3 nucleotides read TGTGCCAGCAGTGAAGCTGAATTCAACTATGGCTACACCTTC.

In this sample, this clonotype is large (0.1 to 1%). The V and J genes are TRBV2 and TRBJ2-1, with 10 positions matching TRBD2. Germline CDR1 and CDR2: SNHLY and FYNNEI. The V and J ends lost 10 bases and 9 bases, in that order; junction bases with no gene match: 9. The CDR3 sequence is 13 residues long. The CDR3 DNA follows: TGTGCCACCCTAGCGGGAGTTTTTGGTGAGCAGTTCTTC. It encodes CATLAGVFGEQFF. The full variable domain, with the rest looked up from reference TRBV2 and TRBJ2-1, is EPEVTQTPSHQVTQMGQEVILRCVPISNHLYFYWYRQILGQKVEFLVSFYNNEISEKSEIFDDQFSVERPDGSNFTLKIRSTKLEDSAMYFCATLAGVFGEQFFGPGTRLTVL.

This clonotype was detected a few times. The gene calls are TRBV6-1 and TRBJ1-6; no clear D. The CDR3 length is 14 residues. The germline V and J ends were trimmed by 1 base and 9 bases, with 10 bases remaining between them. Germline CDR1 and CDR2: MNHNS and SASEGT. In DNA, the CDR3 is TGTGCCAGCAGTGAAGGGGTGGCGAGTTCACCCCTCCACTTT. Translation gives CASSEGVASSPLHF.

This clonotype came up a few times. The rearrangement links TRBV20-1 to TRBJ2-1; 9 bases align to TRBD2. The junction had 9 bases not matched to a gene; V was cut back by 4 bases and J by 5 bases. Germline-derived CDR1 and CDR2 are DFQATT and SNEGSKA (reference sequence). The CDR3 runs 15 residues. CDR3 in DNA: TGCAGTGCTATCCTCAGCGGGAGGATCCACAATGAGCAGTTCTTC. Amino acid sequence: CSAILSGRIHNEQFF.